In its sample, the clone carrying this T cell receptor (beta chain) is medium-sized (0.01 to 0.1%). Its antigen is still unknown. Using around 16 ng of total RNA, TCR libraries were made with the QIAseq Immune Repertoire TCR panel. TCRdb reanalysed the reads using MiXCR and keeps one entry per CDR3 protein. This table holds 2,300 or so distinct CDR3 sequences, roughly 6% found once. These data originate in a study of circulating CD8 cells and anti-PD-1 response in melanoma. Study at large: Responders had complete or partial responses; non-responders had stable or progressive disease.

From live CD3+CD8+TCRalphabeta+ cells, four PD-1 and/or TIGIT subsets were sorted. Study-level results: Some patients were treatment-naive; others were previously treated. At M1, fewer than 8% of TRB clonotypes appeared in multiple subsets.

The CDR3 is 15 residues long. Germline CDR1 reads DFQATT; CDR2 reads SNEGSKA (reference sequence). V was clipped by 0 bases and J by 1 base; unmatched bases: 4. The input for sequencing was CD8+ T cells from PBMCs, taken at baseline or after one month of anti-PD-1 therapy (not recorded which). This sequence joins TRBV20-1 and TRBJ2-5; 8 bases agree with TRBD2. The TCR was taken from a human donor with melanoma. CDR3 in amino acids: CSARDLAGGQETQYF. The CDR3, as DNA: TGCAGTGCTAGAGATTTGGCGGGGGGCCAAGAGACCCAGTACTTC.